This T cell receptor (beta chain) emerged from a study of CD8 T cells in acute hepatitis C reinfection (TCRdb year 2021). Study-wide context: Both during acute infection and after viral clearance, the study profiled the TCRbeta repertoire of CD8+ T cells that were specific for the HCV NS3-1073 epitope. The 8 spontaneous resolvers who had cleared HCV provided follow-up samples, which were collected no sooner than 347 days after estimated infection. A few spontaneous resolvers contributed paired acute and follow-up samples. Study-wide findings and limitations: NS3-1073 specific cells were too rare to sort in chronically infected subjects, so no follow-up repertoires exist for those subjects. About a dozen public clonotypes were found regardless of outcome, and V04-02/J02-02 was used by one public clonotype. Because bulk sequencing covered only the TCRbeta chain, the alphabeta pairing of the public clonotypes could not be determined. It was rare for CDR3 sequences to be shared with other epitopes, and exact matching may have been limited by differing sequencing approaches. Preferential use of the TRBV04 and TRBV06 gene families was observed in all groups, and this preferential usage was not explained by overrepresentation in the naive pool. The NS3-1073 specific repertoires were highly diverse, and diversity did not differ significantly among acute resolver, follow-up resolver and acute chronic samples.

Explained via the paper, the time point label denotes: at least 347 days after estimated infection, following spontaneous clearance. HCV-specific TCR repertoires were characterized directly ex vivo, without prior in vitro expansion of the sequenced cells. Enrolled in the Montreal Hepatitis C Cohort (HEPCO) in Canada, the donors were people who inject drugs, and these donors were followed every 3 months. A positive HCV RNA or antibody test that followed a negative test within the previous 24 weeks was the definition used for acute primary HCV infection. A PE-labeled tetramer loaded with the NS3 peptide covering residues 1073-1081 was used to stain HCV-specific cells. Surface staining used CD3, CD8 and CD45RO antibodies, with an aqua fixable dye to exclude dead cells. The cohort included 8 spontaneous resolvers, defined as subjects with HCV RNA clearance within 24 weeks. Frozen stocks of peripheral blood mononuclear cells were first thawed, after which negative isolation of CD8+ T cells was carried out using the MACS CD8+ T cell Isolation Kit. Sorting of the cells was done on a BD FACSAria II cell sorter.

V is cut by 5 bases and J by 0 bases, and the space between the germline ends is 11 bases. The germline V gene supplies CDR1 MDHEN and CDR2 SYDVKM. The CDR3 goes from the cysteine to the phenylalanine over 14 residues. Of all the DNA, just the CDR3 is kept, 42 bases in frame from base 1. The FACS-sorted cells had their genomic DNA extracted, and the commercial immunoSEQ service was used to sequence the TCRbeta chains. On the authors' methods: The repertoire data were analyzed using ImmunoSEQ Analyzer software v3.0 and R v3.5.1. Sequences containing stop codons or out-of-frame rearrangements were removed, so only productive rearrangements were analyzed. The sequencing provider supplied the metrics for Simpson diversity, Shannon entropy, CDR3 length and nucleotide addition. Clonotypes were categorized by frequency as dominant, sub-dominant, low or lowest abundance, and clonotypes below 0.1% were excluded from most analyses. Any CDR3 amino acid clonotype present in at least two subjects at a cumulative frequency of at least 0.5% was labeled public. TCRdb took over this immuneACCESS table, retaining in-frame rearrangements with V and J assigned. Such tables are incomplete; in checked studies, under half of the missing clones stem from an unresolved V gene, and the remainder is unexplained. Clone size and the V and J calls come from that table; the DNA yielded D and trimming. The sample table records thousands of clones; about 67% of these occur just once. More than 10% of the sample goes to the ten largest clones.

Concerning this clone: Base qualities were left out, and no much larger clone turns up one base away.

The clonotype originates from a man aged 35-49 years who spontaneously cleared hepatitis C infection. The chain employs TRBV28 and TRBJ2-7; a confident D gene designation cannot be given. This specimen consisted of HCV NS3-1073 tetramer-sorted CD8+ T cells from PBMCs, obtained at follow-up. This specimen's cell subset or site label, per the study, means: FACS-sorted NS3-1073 tetramer+ CD8+ T cells. The DNA sequence reads TGTGCCAGCAGTGTAAGCGCTAGCTCCTACGAGCAGTACTTC. Its protein reads: CASSVSASSYEQYF.